This T cell receptor (beta chain) is drawn from a study of blood T cell repertoires in COVID-19. The CDR3 spans 15 residues. Trimming removed 3 bases at V and 2 bases at J, with 14 bases between. CDR1 is WNHNN and CDR2 is SYGVQD in the germline V gene (reference sequence). Libraries were prepared by immunoSEQ multiplex PCR; TCRdb keeps only in-frame clonotypes and omits some of them. This sample has 80,000 or so clones, with 86% found just once. The clonotype comes from a human donor in a cohort sampled during active COVID-19. Sequencing input: peripheral blood. The rearrangement joins TRBV10-1 to TRBJ2-7; D possibly corresponds to TRBD1 (6 bases). The CDR3 nucleotides are TGCGCCAGCAGTGAAGGTACAGGGAAAGCCTACGAGCAGTACTTC. It specifies CASSEGTGKAYEQYF.